The 5 T cell receptor beta chains below were found in one sample sequenced in a study of T cell responses to AZD1222 COVID-19 vaccine. Profiled with immunoSEQ multiplex PCR; TCRdb holds only in-frame clones, not every one. The top ten hold over 7.5% of the sample, which has more than 95,000 clones, around nine tenths seen once. The starting material was peripheral blood, obtained on day 0 of AZD1222 vaccination. The receptor source for this set is an adult in good health.

The chain uses TRBV19 and TRBJ1-6, with D possibly TRBD1 on 6 matching bases. Germline V gene lookup returns CDR1 LNHDA and CDR2 SQIVND (reference sequence). Trimming left V 7 bases short and J 6 bases short, with 13 bases between. This CDR3 is built from 14 residues. The CDR3 DNA follows: TGTGCCAGTACTCCAGACAGGACTAATTCACCCCTCCACTTT. It specifies CASTPDRTNSPLHF.

The chain is built from TRBV28 and TRBJ2-7; no clear D. The germline V and J ends were trimmed by 6 bases and 2 bases, with 14 bases remaining between them. This CDR3 has 14 amino acids. Germline CDR1 is MDHEN and CDR2 is SYDVKM. CDR3 in amino acids: CASSQLDPPYEQYF. In DNA form, the CDR3 reads TGTGCCAGCAGCCAACTGGACCCACCCTACGAGCAGTACTTC.

The rearrangement joins TRBV30 to TRBJ1-6, with a tentative D call TRBD1 (6 bases). This CDR3 comprises 14 residues. Trimming removed 1 base from V and 11 bases from J, with 15 bases in between. Germline V lookup: CDR1 GTSNPN, CDR2 SVGIG (reference sequence). In DNA form, the CDR3 reads TGTGCCTGGAGTGAGCTACAGGGAGCGGCACCCCTCCACTTT. Residues: CAWSELQGAAPLHF. The whole variable domain, filled in from reference TRBV30 and TRBJ1-6, reads SQTIHQWPATLVQPVGSPLSLECTVEGTSNPNLYWYRQAAGRGLQLLFYSVGIGQISSEVPQNLSASRPQDRQFILSSKKLLLSDSGFYLCAWSELQGAAPLHFGNGTRLTVT.

This chain uses TRBV28 with TRBJ2-1; D remains unclear. The CDR3 is 13 amino acids. Trimming removed 3 bases from V and 12 bases from J, with 15 bases in between. Germline V gene data show CDR1 as MDHEN and CDR2 as SYDVKM. The CDR3 here is CASSFPASRGQFF. In DNA, the CDR3 is TGTGCCAGCAGTTTCCCCGCGTCGCGAGGGCAGTTCTTC.

The chain has TRBV11-1 and TRBJ2-7; 8 bases line up with TRBD1. The CDR3 contains 15 residues. V lost 4 bases to trimming and J lost 6 bases; unmatched junction nucleotides: 11. In germline, CDR1 is SGHAT, CDR2 FQDESV (reference sequence). CDR3 nucleotide sequence: TGTGCCAGCAGCTCACCAAGGGACAGGATCCGCGAGCAGTACTTC. Translating gives CASSSPRDRIREQYF.